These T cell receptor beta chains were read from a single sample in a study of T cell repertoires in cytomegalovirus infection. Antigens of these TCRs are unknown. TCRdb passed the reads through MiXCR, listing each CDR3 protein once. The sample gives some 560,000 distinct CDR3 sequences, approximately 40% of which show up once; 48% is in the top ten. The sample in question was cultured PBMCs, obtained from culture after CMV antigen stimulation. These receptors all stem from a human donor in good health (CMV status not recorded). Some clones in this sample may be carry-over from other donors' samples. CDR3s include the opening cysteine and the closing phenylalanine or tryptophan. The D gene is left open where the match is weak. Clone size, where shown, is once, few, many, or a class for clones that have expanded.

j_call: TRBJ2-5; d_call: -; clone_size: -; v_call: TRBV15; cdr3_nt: TGTGCCACCAGCCCCCCCCCCAGGGGAGTAGGGCGACAAGAGACCCAGTACTTC; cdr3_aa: CATSPPPRGVGRQETQYF
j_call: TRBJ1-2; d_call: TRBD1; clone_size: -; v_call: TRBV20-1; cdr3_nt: TGCAGTGTTGACAGGGACGCGTGGGGCTACACCTTC; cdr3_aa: CSVDRDAWGYTF
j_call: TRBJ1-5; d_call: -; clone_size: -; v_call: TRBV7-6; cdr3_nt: TGTGCCAGCAGCTTAGCCGGCCGTGGTCAGCCCCAGCATTTT; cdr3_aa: CASSLAGRGQPQHF
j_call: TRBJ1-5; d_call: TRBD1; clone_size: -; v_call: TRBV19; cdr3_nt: TGTGCCAGTAGTGTAGACAGGGTTGGCAATCAGCCCCAGCATTTT; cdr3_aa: CASSVDRVGNQPQHF
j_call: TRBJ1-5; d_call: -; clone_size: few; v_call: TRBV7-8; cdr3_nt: TGTGCCAGCAGCTTAGGGGGTGGAGTGGAGGGGGTCGGCAATCAGCCCCAGCATTTT; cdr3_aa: CASSLGGGVEGVGNQPQHF
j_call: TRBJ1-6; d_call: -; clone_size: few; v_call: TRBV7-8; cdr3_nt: TGTGCCAGCAGCTTAGGGGACCTTTCACCCCTCCACTTT; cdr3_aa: CASSLGDLSPLHF
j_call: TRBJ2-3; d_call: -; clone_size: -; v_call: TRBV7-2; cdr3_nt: TGTGCCAGCAGCAGGGCCTCTCACTCAGATACGCAGTATTTT; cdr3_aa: CASSRASHSDTQYF
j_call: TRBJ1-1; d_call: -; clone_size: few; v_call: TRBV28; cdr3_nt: TGTGCCAGCAGTCACCGGAAAGGAGGGGGATCATCTACTGAAGCTTTCTTT; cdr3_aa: CASSHRKGGGSSTEAFF
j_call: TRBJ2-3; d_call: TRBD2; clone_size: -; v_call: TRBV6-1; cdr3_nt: TGTGCCAGCAGCAAGGGACTAGCGGGAGGGAGCACAGATACGCAGTATTTT; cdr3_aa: CASSKGLAGGSTDTQYF
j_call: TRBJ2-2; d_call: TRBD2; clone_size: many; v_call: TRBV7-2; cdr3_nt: TGTGCCAGCAGCCAAACTAGCGGGGGTCTCACCGGGGAGCTGTTTTTT; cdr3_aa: CASSQTSGGLTGELFF
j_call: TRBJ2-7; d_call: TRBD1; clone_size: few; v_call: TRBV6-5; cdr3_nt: TGTGCCAGCAGCAGGGGGACAGGGACAGGGGGGAACGAGCAGTACTTC; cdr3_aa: CASSRGTGTGGNEQYF
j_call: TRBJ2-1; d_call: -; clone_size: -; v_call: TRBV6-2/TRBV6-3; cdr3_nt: TGTGCCAGCAGTCCCCTCGGCGCCAACTCCTACAATGAGCAGTTCTTC; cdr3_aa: CASSPLGANSYNEQFF
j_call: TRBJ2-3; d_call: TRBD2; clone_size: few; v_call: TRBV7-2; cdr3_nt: TGTGCCAGCAGCCACCGACTAGCAGCTAGCACAGATACGCAGTATTTT; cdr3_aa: CASSHRLAASTDTQYF
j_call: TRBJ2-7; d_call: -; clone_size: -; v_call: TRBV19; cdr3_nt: TGTGCCAGTAGTATGGAGACAGTTCCCTACGAGCAGTACTTC; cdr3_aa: CASSMETVPYEQYF
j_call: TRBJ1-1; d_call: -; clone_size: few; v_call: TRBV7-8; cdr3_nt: TGTGCCAGCAGCTTAGGGAGGTCACCAGCAGGGCAGGCTTTCTTT; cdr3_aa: CASSLGRSPAGQAFF
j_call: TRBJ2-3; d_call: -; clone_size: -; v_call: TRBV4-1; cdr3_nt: TGCGCCAGCAGCCAAGCTCCGGGACTTAGCACAGATACGCAGTATTTT; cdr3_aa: CASSQAPGLSTDTQYF
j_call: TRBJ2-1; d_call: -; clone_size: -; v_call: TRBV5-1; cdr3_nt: TGCGCCAGCAGGCTAGGGGGGGCCGACGGTGAGCAGTTCTTC; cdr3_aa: CASRLGGADGEQFF
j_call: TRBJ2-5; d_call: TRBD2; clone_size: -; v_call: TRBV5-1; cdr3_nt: TGCGCCAGCAGCTATGGACTAGCGGGGGCCAAGGGGGAGACCCAGTACTTC; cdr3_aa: CASSYGLAGAKGETQYF
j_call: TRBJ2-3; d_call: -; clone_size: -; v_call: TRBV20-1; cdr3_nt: TGCAGTGCTAGACCCCCGTTGGCGGCGGGTATTACAGATACGCAGTATTTT; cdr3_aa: CSARPPLAAGITDTQYF
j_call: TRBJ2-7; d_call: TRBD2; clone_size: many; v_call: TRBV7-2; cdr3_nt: TGTGCCAGCAGCCTTAGCGGGAGTAACGAGCAGTACTTC; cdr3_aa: CASSLSGSNEQYF
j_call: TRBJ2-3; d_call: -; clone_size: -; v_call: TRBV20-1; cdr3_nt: TGCAGTGCTCCCAAGCGGGGCACAGATACGCAGTATTTT; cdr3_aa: CSAPKRGTDTQYF
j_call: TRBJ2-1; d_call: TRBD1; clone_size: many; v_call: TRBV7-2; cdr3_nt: TGTGCCAGCAGCTTAGGGACAGGTCGTGATGAGCAGTTCTTC; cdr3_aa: CASSLGTGRDEQFF
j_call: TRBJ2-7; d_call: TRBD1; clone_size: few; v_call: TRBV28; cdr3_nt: TGTGCCAGCACCAAGGACAGGTACGAGCAGTACTTC; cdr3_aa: CASTKDRYEQYF
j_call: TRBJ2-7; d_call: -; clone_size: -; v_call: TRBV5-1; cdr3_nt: TGCGCCAGCAGCTGGACAGGGAGGGAGACCTACGAGCAGTACTTC; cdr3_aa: CASSWTGRETYEQYF
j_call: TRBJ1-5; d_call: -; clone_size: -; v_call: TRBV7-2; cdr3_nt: TGTGCCAGCAGCTTCGCCGTGAAGAGCAATCAGCCCCAGCATTTT; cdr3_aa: CASSFAVKSNQPQHF
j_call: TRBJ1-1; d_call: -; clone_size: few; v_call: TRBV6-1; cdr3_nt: TGTGCCAGCAGTGAAGTAAATCAGGACTTTTTCAACACTGAAGCTTTCTTT; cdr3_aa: CASSEVNQDFFNTEAFF
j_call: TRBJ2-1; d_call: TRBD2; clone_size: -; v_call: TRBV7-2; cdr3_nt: TGTGCCAGCAGCTTAGGGGGGACTAGCGGGGACAATGAGCAGTTCTTC; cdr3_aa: CASSLGGTSGDNEQFF
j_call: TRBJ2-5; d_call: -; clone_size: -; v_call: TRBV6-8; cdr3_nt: TGTGCCAGCAAGAGTTCGTCTGAAGTTGAGACCCAGTACTTC; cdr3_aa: CASKSSSEVETQYF
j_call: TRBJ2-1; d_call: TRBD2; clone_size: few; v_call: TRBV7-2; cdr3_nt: TGTGCCAGCAGCTCCTGGACTAGCGGGAGTAGGGATGAGCAGTTCTTC; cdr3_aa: CASSSWTSGSRDEQFF
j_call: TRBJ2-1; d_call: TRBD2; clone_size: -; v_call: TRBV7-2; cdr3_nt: TGTGCCAGCAGCTACACACTGTGGGGGGGGAATGAGCAGTTCTTC; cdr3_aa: CASSYTLWGGNEQFF
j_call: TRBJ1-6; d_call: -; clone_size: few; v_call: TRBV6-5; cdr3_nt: TGTGCCAGCAGTTACCTGGCAGGGCTCGATAATTCACCCCTCCACTTT; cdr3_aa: CASSYLAGLDNSPLHF
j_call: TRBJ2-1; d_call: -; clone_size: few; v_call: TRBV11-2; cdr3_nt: TGTGCCAGCAGCCTCACCGTCCGGGCCAATGAGCAGTTCTTC; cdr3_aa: CASSLTVRANEQFF